This record covers a single TCR beta chain. Antigen: not known. The source of the sample is a study of T cells in localized non-small cell lung cancer. Findings of the study overall: Uninvolved nearby lung showed the greatest T cell clonality, exceeding that found in tumor. Researchers found a median around 50 of the top 100 tumor clones in adjacent lung. Longer overall survival was linked to higher blood T cell density. Without multi-region sequencing, intratumor heterogeneity could not be excluded.

This CDR3 has 15 residues. Germline loops: CDR1 SGHTA, CDR2 FQGNSA. V lost 5 bases and J 4 bases, leaving 15 bases between the germline ends. The table came from immunoSEQ multiplex PCR; TCRdb's copy has only in-frame clones and leaves some out. The table has tens of thousands of clones, roughly nine tenths seen once. This material consisted of PBMCs, taken before any cancer treatment. V is TRBV7-2 and J is TRBJ2-1; D possibly corresponds to TRBD1 (6 bases). The receptor comes from a man aged 35 to 69 with stage II squamous cell lung carcinoma. The CDR3 DNA sequence: TGTGCCAGCAGCCTCGGGGCAGGGGAGTACAATGAGCAGTTCTTC. Its translation is CASSLGAGEYNEQFF.